This entry is about one TCR beta chain. Its antigen is currently unknown. The data were taken from a study of T cells after yellow fever vaccination. Germline CDR1 and CDR2: LNHDA and SQIVND (reference sequence). The CDR3 length is 14 residues. V was cut by 3 bases and J by 6 bases, with 12 bases left in between. Study-wide results and limits: Although most clonotypes did not, a small share appeared in both CD4 and CD8 compartments.

Production of TCR cDNA was by 5'RACE template switching, which also added a universal primer site and UMIs. TCRdb processed the 5' RACE reads anew with MiXCR; each CDR3 protein has one entry. The data hold hundreds of thousands of distinct CDR3 sequences, with 6.2% observed a single time. The receptor's source is a man aged 30 to 39 who received the YFV17D yellow fever vaccine. Sequencing was performed on PBMCs, taken 5 days after the yellow fever booster vaccination. The chain carries TRBV19 and TRBJ2-1; tentative D call: TRBD2 (6 bases). CDR3 DNA: TGTGCCAGTAGTATTGGAGGGGATGTCAATGAGCAGTTCTTC. Its protein product is CASSIGGDVNEQFF.